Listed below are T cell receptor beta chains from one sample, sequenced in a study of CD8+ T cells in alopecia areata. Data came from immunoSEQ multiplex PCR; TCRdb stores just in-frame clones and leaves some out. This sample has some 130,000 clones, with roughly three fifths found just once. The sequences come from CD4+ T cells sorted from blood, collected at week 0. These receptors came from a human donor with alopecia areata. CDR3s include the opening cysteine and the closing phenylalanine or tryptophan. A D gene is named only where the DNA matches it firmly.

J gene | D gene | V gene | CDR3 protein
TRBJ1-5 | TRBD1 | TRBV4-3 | CASSQEAGTDNQPQHF
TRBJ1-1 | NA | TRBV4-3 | CASSQASGAGAFF
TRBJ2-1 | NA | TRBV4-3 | CASSRDTTGYNEQFF
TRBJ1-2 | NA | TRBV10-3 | CAISAGGYGYTF
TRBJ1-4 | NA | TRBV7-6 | CASSGPNEKLFF
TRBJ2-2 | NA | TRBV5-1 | CASSKGTGETGELFF
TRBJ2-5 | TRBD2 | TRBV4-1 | CASSQVGRAGGPGETQYF
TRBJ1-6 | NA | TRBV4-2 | CASSHGTEYNSPLHF
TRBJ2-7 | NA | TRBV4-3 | CASSQDSQGRQYF
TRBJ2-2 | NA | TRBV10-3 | CAISEHPANTGELFF
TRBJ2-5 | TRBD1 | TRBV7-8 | CASSPGTAGETQYF
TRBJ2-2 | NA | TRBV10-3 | CAISESGNTGELFF
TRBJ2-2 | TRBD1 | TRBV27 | CASREKGQGFLLSGELFF
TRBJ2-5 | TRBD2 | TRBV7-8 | CASSRQAGGLQETQYF
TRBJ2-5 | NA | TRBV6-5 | CASSYSAGQTQYF
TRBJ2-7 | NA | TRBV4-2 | CASSQASGAKSSYEQYF